A selection of T cell receptor beta chains follows, all from one sample in a study of cytomegalovirus exposure and HLA in healthy donors. Produced via immunoSEQ multiplex PCR; TCRdb's table is partial and in-frame only. The sample has some 43,000 clones, and its top ten clones hold approximately 1.8%. The sequencing sample was made of PBMCs. Source of these receptors: a woman in her twenties or thirties in good health and CMV-seronegative. Each CDR3 is given with its conserved first and last residue.

j_gene | v_gene | CDR3aa
TRBJ2-7 | TRBV6-1 | CASRMTSYEQYF
TRBJ1-2 | TRBV5-1 | CASSSPSGQGPYTF
TRBJ1-2 | TRBV9 | CATRRGAGYGYTF
TRBJ1-5 | TRBV28 | CASSLPRDRSGQPQHF
TRBJ2-1 | TRBV4-2 | CASSQQGGGGIDEQFF
TRBJ2-1 | TRBV10-2 | CASSARKGTLAGGTNEQFF
TRBJ2-7 | TRBV4-3 | CASSQVPSRGRDYEQYF
TRBJ2-7 | TRBV5-1 | CASSLGDRVRNEQYF
TRBJ2-2 | TRBV28 | CASSLPTGGATGELFF
TRBJ1-2 | TRBV6-5 | CASSTWPGGAEGYTF
TRBJ1-1 | TRBV18 | CASSPGTGGMNTEAFF
TRBJ2-5 | TRBV10-3 | CAISEGGVTQETQYF
TRBJ1-2 | TRBV7-3 | CASTTPGVDYGYTF
TRBJ1-1 | TRBV2 | CASSVQPGRDTEAFF
TRBJ2-1 | TRBV15 | CATSRDSGLAGALGKFF
TRBJ2-2 | TRBV7-9 | CASRVAGKGANTGELFF
TRBJ1-1 | TRBV28 | CASSSTGSMNTEAFF
TRBJ1-4 | TRBV6-5 | CASQDRDDEKLFF
TRBJ2-3 | TRBV19 | CASSNSGRGSTDTQYF
TRBJ2-1 | TRBV4-1 | CASNSPGQRGPFLF
TRBJ2-7 | TRBV28 | CASSLTRQNMKQYF
TRBJ2-7 | TRBV5-1 | CASSALDAGSDEQYF
TRBJ2-7 | TRBV28 | CASSLSKGVGEQYF
TRBJ2-2 | TRBV4-2 | CASSQRGGQGNTGELFF
TRBJ2-7 | TRBV6-5 | CASSQGGTGEQYF
TRBJ2-3 | TRBV5-1 | CASSLASGITDTQYF
TRBJ1-1 | TRBV30 | CAWSDLDRVVRAEAFF
TRBJ2-3 | TRBV5-1 | CASSFRSGQSTDTQYF
TRBJ2-3 | TRBV9 | CASSVTSGHTDTQYF
TRBJ1-3 | TRBV4-1 | CASSQEGHISGNTIYF
TRBJ1-2 | TRBV2 | CASSGQGAYYGYTF
TRBJ2-1 | TRBV2 | CASSGETSNNNEQFF
TRBJ2-1 | TRBV4-1 | CASSHLGTSGRENEQFF
TRBJ2-7 | TRBV6-1 | CASREGSYEQYF
TRBJ2-1 | TRBV11-2 | CASSWSTLVDEQFF
TRBJ2-1 | TRBV7-2 | CASSLRSTGAWSYNEQFF
TRBJ1-2 | TRBV28 | CASSSFVNYGYTF
TRBJ1-2 | TRBV28 | CASSMGGPGVQGYYGYTF
TRBJ2-3 | TRBV4-2 | CASSQEPGGTDTQYF
TRBJ1-5 | TRBV4-1 | CASSHDGTASYSNQPQHF
TRBJ1-2 | TRBV30 | CAWSGKGTGANYGYTF